This T cell receptor beta chain was profiled in a study of beta chain features in type 1 diabetes. Study-wide findings and caveats: Insertions were fewer and deletions more numerous at VDJ junctions in type 1 diabetes patients. Healthy donors had naive, central memory and Treg TCRB repertoires that appeared less similar than those seen among patients.

As every portion of the isolated RNA was reverse transcribed, the sequencing read expressed TCRB transcripts. Sequencing of stem cell-like memory T cell samples yielded 1 million to 1.2 million reads on average. Profiled with immunoSEQ multiplex PCR; TCRdb holds only in-frame clones, not every one. The sample has approximately 84,000 clones, roughly a third seen once. The V end was cut by 5 bases, the J end by 8 bases, with 10 bases between. CDR3 length: 12 residues. Germline V lookup: CDR1 MGHDK, CDR2 SYGVNS. This clone was picked up a small number of times. Its antigen is not identified. This chain connects TRBV25-1 to TRBJ2-4, with D possibly being TRBD1 (5 bases). The sequenced material came from stem cell memory CD4+ T cells from blood. The receptor was isolated from a woman aged 18-29 years in good health. Here the CDR3 DNA reads TGTGCCAGCAGTCCTCAGGGTGACATTCAGTACTTC. Translated, it gives CASSPQGDIQYF.